Listed below are T cell receptor beta chains from one sample, sequenced in a study of T cell changes during pregnancy in multiple sclerosis. Sequencing used immunoSEQ multiplex PCR; TCRdb keeps in-frame clones, though not all of them. Here the sample spans 100,000 or so clones, about 94% being singletons. The sample consisted of peripheral blood, taken before pregnancy. These receptors all come from a female donor with multiple sclerosis, enrolled in a pregnancy study. Both conserved end residues are part of each CDR3. Each record gives: clone size, V gene, J gene, CDR3 length, D gene, CDR3 DNA, CDR3 protein. The D gene is left open where the match is weak. Size tells how often a clone was seen (once, few, many) or the class of an expanded clone, and some rows leave it out.

>NA|TRBV28|TRBJ1-2|16|NA
TGTGCCAGCAGCGCCGCCGACGGGGGGCACCTTTATGGCTACACCTTC
CASSAADGGHLYGYTF
>once|TRBV5-6|TRBJ2-1|16|TRBD2
TGTGCCAGCAGCTTGGAGGGACTAGCGGTATCCAATGAGCAGTTCTTC
CASSLEGLAVSNEQFF
>NA|TRBV4-3|TRBJ1-2|15|NA
TGCGCCAGCAGCACCGGGGCCGGGGGGACGTATGGCTACACCTTC
CASSTGAGGTYGYTF
>NA|TRBV27|TRBJ1-1|12|NA
TGTGCCAGCAGTCCGGGGGACACTGAAGCTTTCTTT
CASSPGDTEAFF
>NA|TRBV7-2|TRBJ2-7|12|NA
TGTGCCAGCAGCCCGAGCTCCTACGAGCAGTACTTC
CASSPSSYEQYF
>NA|TRBV6-5|TRBJ2-3|14|NA
TGTGCCAGCAGTTACGGGGCCGCGACAGATACGCAGTATTTT
CASSYGAATDTQYF
>NA|TRBV30|TRBJ1-1|13|NA
TGTGCCTGGGTCAAACAGGTGAACACTGAAGCTTTCTTT
CAWVKQVNTEAFF
>NA|TRBV28|TRBJ1-3|14|NA
TGTGCCAGCAGTTTAGTCTACCCTGGAAACACCATATATTTT
CASSLVYPGNTIYF
>NA|TRBV2|TRBJ1-5|13|NA
TGTGCCAGCAGTGGGGGCAGGAAACAGCCCCAGCATTTT
CASSGGRKQPQHF
>NA|TRBV29-1|TRBJ2-5|13|NA
TGCAGCTTAACAGGGTTCGACCAAGAGACCCAGTACTTC
CSLTGFDQETQYF
>NA|TRBV4-1|TRBJ1-1|13|NA
TGCGCCAGCAGCCTACAGGGAGGGACTGAAGCTTTCTTT
CASSLQGGTEAFF
>NA|TRBV13|TRBJ2-5|16|TRBD2
TGTGCCAGCAGCCCAAGACTAGCGGGGATCCAAGAGACCCAGTACTTC
CASSPRLAGIQETQYF